The 21 T cell receptor beta chains reported below all come from one sample, sequenced in a study of control samples from healthy donors and cancer patients. TCRdb keeps only in-frame clones here, not all; method: immunoSEQ multiplex PCR. Found here are 75,000 to 95,000 clones, just over 90% of them singletons; the top ten hold about 1.5%. The sample consisted of blood. These receptor sequences come from a woman between 25 and 40 years old in good health.

The chain combines TRBV10-3 with TRBJ1-5; 8 nucleotides line up with TRBD1. The CDR3 runs 14 residues. Per germline, CDR1 ENHRY and CDR2 SYGVKD. Trimming cost V 6 bases and J 6 bases; bases outside gene matches: 7. CDR3 nucleotide sequence: TGTGCCATCAGCGGACAGGGTATCGGTCAGCCCCAGCATTTT. Translating gives CAISGQGIGQPQHF.

The rearrangement links TRBV24-1 to TRBJ2-2, with 9 bases identical to TRBD2. In germline, CDR1 is KGHDR, CDR2 SFDVKD. The CDR3 totals 15 residues. After removal of 5 bases from V and 3 bases from J, the junction contained 3 bases not matched to a gene. The CDR3 loop reads CATSGGRADTGELFF. The CDR3 bases are TGTGCCACCAGTGGCGGGAGGGCCGACACCGGGGAGCTGTTTTTT.

The V gene is TRBV30, the J gene TRBJ2-2, with TRBD1 matching over 9 bases. The CDR3 is 15 residues long. Germline CDR1 reads GTSNPN; CDR2 reads SVGIG (reference sequence). The V gene end was trimmed by 3 bases and the J gene end by 4 bases; junction bases not matched to a gene: 6. CDR3 DNA sequence: TGTGCCTGGAGGAACAGGGGGCGAGGCACCGGGGAGCTGTTTTTT. Encoded protein: CAWRNRGRGTGELFF. The variable domain in full, completed from reference TRBV30 and TRBJ2-2, reads SQTIHQWPATLVQPVGSPLSLECTVEGTSNPNLYWYRQAAGRGLQLLFYSVGIGQISSEVPQNLSASRPQDRQFILSSKKLLLSDSGFYLCAWRNRGRGTGELFFGEGSRLTVL.

This chain joins TRBV5-1 and TRBJ1-1; D is possibly TRBD1 (5 bases). Trimming removed 0 bases at V and 1 base at J, with 13 bases between. The CDR3 has 16 residues. Germline CDR1 is SGHRS and CDR2 is YFSETQ. For the CDR3, the DNA is TGCGCCAGCAGCTTGGCGTCCGACAGCCGGAACACTGAAGCTTTCTTT. Translating gives CASSLASDSRNTEAFF.

On this clone: Other DNA sequences in the sample encode the same CDR3. V is TRBV5-1 and J is TRBJ2-2; TRBD1 aligns across 9 bases. CDR3 size: 16 residues. V was clipped by 3 bases and J by 1 base; unmatched bases: 4. Germline loops: CDR1 SGHRS, CDR2 YFSETQ. This CDR3 is CASSWGQGRNTGELFF. As DNA, the CDR3 is TGCGCCAGCAGCTGGGGACAGGGTCGGAACACCGGGGAGCTGTTTTTT.

This rearrangement joins TRBV6-1 to TRBJ1-5; D not certain. This CDR3 is built from 14 residues. CDR1 and CDR2 (germline): MNHNS, SASEGT. With 1 base removed from V and 3 bases from J, the gap between germline ends came to 7 bases. CDR3 sequence (DNA): TGTGCCAGCAGTGAAGTCAGCCTCAATCAGCCCCAGCATTTT. It yields the protein CASSEVSLNQPQHF.

The chain employs TRBV15 and TRBJ1-1; TRBD1 aligns across 9 bases. The length of the CDR3 is 15 residues. After removal of 2 bases from V and 3 bases from J, the junction contained 4 bases not matched to a gene. Germline-derived CDR1 and CDR2 are LNHNV and YYDKDF (reference sequence). Here the CDR3 reads CATSRIDRGYTEAFF. The CDR3 DNA follows: TGTGCCACCAGCAGAATCGACAGGGGGTACACTGAAGCTTTCTTT.

The V and J genes are TRBV7-3 and TRBJ1-1; TRBD1 matches at 7 bases. There are 15 residues in the CDR3. Germline V CDR1 and CDR2: SGHTA, FQGTGA. The ends lost 1 base at V and 3 bases at J; junction bases unmatched: 5. The CDR3 reads CASSLRTGTYTEAFF. The DNA for the CDR3 is TGTGCCAGCAGCTTAAGGACAGGCACCTACACTGAAGCTTTCTTT.

The rearrangement joins TRBV19 to TRBJ2-1, with TRBD1 identical over 9 bases. The germline CDR1 and CDR2 sequences are LNHDA and SQIVND (reference sequence). The ends lost 3 bases at V and 8 bases at J; junction bases unmatched: 8. The CDR3 is 15 amino acids. The CDR3 is CASSIGQGIPYEQFF. DNA for the CDR3: TGTGCCAGTAGTATCGGACAGGGGATTCCCTATGAGCAGTTCTTC.

The chain has TRBV10-1 and TRBJ2-7; D gene uncertain. The CDR3 totals 11 residues. Trimming stripped 4 bases from V and 3 bases from J, with 4 bases between. Germline loops: CDR1 WNHNN, CDR2 SYGVQD (reference sequence). The CDR3 protein is CASSAGYEQYF. DNA for the CDR3: TGCGCCAGCAGTGCGGGCTACGAGCAGTACTTC.

V and J are TRBV7-6 and TRBJ2-1; D may correspond to TRBD1 or TRBD2 (5 bases each). This CDR3 has 12 amino acids. Trimming stripped 8 bases from V and 0 bases from J, with 5 bases between. Per the germline V gene, CDR1 is SGHVS and CDR2 is FNYEAQ. As DNA, the CDR3 is TGTGCCAGCGGGGGCTCCTACAATGAGCAGTTCTTC. Translation gives CASGGSYNEQFF. Full variable domain (remainder filled in from reference TRBV7-6 and TRBJ2-1): GAGVSQSPRYKVTKRGQDVALRCDPISGHVSLYWYRQALGQGPEFLTYFNYEAQQDKSGLPNDRFSAERPEGSISTLTIQRTEQRDSAMYRCASGGSYNEQFFGPGTRLTVL.

This clone was seen once. CDR3 in DNA: TGCGCCAGCAGCTCGGGACAGAACAATGAGCAGTTCTTC. This gives the protein CASSSGQNNEQFF. The chain carries TRBV5-1 and TRBJ2-1, with 7 bases matching TRBD1. Losses at the gene ends were 3 bases for V and 5 bases for J; bases not matched to a gene: 2. The CDR3 runs to 13 residues. Looked up from germline, CDR1 is SGHRS and CDR2 is YFSETQ.

The chain uses TRBV6-2 or TRBV6-3 and TRBJ2-3; D might be TRBD1 (5 bases). The V and J ends lost 5 bases and 2 bases respectively, with 8 bases between them. Looked up from germline, CDR1 is MNHEY and CDR2 is SVGEGT. The CDR3 is 13 amino acids. CDR3 sequence: CASSPGYTDTQYF. The CDR3, as DNA: TGTGCCAGCAGTCCAGGGTACACAGATACGCAGTATTTT.

The CDR3 loop reads CASRPGQGNQPQHF. CDR3 nucleotide sequence: TGTGCCAGTAGGCCGGGACAGGGAAACCAGCCCCAGCATTTT. The V call is TRBV19, the J call TRBJ1-5, with TRBD1 matching over 9 bases. This CDR3 is 14 amino acids long. Germline V gene data show CDR1 as LNHDA and CDR2 as SQIVND (reference sequence). V lost 6 bases, J lost 7 bases, and 7 bases stayed unmatched.

The chain joins TRBV6-5 to TRBJ2-5, with TRBD2 identical over 7 bases. The CDR3 sequence is 15 residues long. CDR1 is MNHEY and CDR2 is SVGAGI in the germline V gene. Trimming took 2 bases from V and 4 from J; bases not matched to a gene: 7. In DNA, the CDR3 is TGTGCCAGCAGTTACGGGGGGGGATCGCGAGAGACCCAGTACTTC. It specifies CASSYGGGSRETQYF.

The J gene is TRBJ1-2, the V gene TRBV9; 8 bases line up with TRBD1. Germline CDR1 reads SGDLS; CDR2 reads YYNGEE. The CDR3 is 15 residues long. After removal of 0 bases from V and 6 bases from J, the junction contained 7 bases not matched to a gene. CDR3 bases: TGTGCCAGCAGCGTAGCGGCAACAGGGGGAGATGGCTACACCTTC. It is translated as CASSVAATGGDGYTF.

This clone was found once. V gene TRBV28 combines with J gene TRBJ1-5; weak D call: TRBD1 (5 bases). CDR1 is MDHEN and CDR2 is SYDVKM in the germline V gene. The CDR3 runs to 18 residues. V was cut by 5 bases and J by 4 bases, with 24 bases left in between. CDR3 bases: TGTGCCAGCAGTCAACGACCAGGGAATCCGCAGGAAAATCAGCCCCAGCATTTT. It translates to CASSQRPGNPQENQPQHF.

The chain couples TRBV18 to TRBJ2-1; either TRBD1 or TRBD2 may fit D (6 bases each). V was cut by 0 bases and J by 5 bases, with 14 bases left in between. The germline V gene encodes CDR1 KGHSH and CDR2 LQKENI. The CDR3 is 16 residues long. CDR3 loop: CASSPPSGAPNNEQFF. The CDR3 DNA reads as TGTGCCAGCTCACCACCATCGGGGGCGCCCAACAATGAGCAGTTCTTC.

The rearrangement links TRBV2 to TRBJ1-2; D ambiguous. The V and J ends lost 2 bases and 2 bases respectively, with 12 bases between them. This CDR3 spans 15 amino acids. Germline values: CDR1 SNHLY, CDR2 FYNNEI. As DNA, the CDR3 is TGTGCCAGCAGTGAACATTCGGGGAGGAACTATGGCTACACCTTC. Residues: CASSEHSGRNYGYTF.

The chain combines TRBV5-1 with TRBJ1-6, with 8 bases aligning to TRBD1. Per the germline V gene, CDR1 is SGHRS and CDR2 is YFSETQ. The CDR3 runs to 17 residues. V was pared by 3 bases and J by 6 bases, with 11 bases of the junction left unmatched. The DNA of the CDR3 is TGCGCCAGCAGCTGGGAAAGACAGGGGTCTACTAATTCACCCCTCCACTTT. Protein: CASSWERQGSTNSPLHF.

This chain uses TRBV2 with TRBJ1-1; D unresolved. V gave up 0 bases and J gave up 0 bases, with 11 bases separating them. The CDR3 totals 16 residues. CDR1 and CDR2 (germline): SNHLY, FYNNEI. The CDR3 region has the DNA TGTGCCAGCAGTGAAGCCCCCCTTCGAATGAACACTGAAGCTTTCTTT. It specifies CASSEAPLRMNTEAFF.